The next 20 T cell receptor beta chains were all read from a single sample in a study of PD-1 blockade in mismatch repair-deficient tumors (TCRdb year 2017). Library method: the immunoSEQ multiplex PCR assay. TCRdb took over this immuneACCESS table, retaining in-frame rearrangements with V and J assigned. Such tables are incomplete; in checked studies, under half of the missing clones stem from an unresolved V gene, and the remainder is unexplained. The table for this sample lists roughly 50,000 clones; roughly 78% of them were counted only once. In total, the top ten clones hold approximately 3.2% of the sample. Material: peripheral blood, obtained 4 weeks after starting pembrolizumab. Receptor source: an adult with mismatch repair-deficient cancer.

Regarding this clone: Its ends do not fully match the called genes, so a read error is possible. The V call is TRBV7-7, the J call TRBJ2-1; 9 bases are a match to TRBD1. This CDR3 comprises 13 residues. CDR1 is SSHAT and CDR2 is FNYEAQ in the germline V gene (reference sequence). The CDR3 coding sequence is TGTGCTAGCAGCCCGACGGGACAGGGTTTTAAGTTCTTC. Amino acids: CASSPTGQGFKFF.

The V and J genes are TRBV27 and TRBJ2-1, with 8 bases aligning to TRBD2. CDR3 length equals 19 residues. The germline CDR1 and CDR2 sequences are MNHEY and SMNVEV (reference sequence). The J segment lost 6 bases and the V segment lost 3 bases, leaving 19 bases of the junction unmatched. As DNA, the CDR3 is TGTGCCAGCAGTTTTTTAGGGACTAGTTCAGTTTGGCCCCGCAATGAGCAGTTCTTC. Translation: CASSFLGTSSVWPRNEQFF.

The rearrangement joins TRBV5-8 to TRBJ1-1; D is undetermined. V lost 2 bases and J lost 4, with 15 bases in between. Germline assignment: CDR1 SGHTS and CDR2 YDEGEE. The CDR3 has 15 residues. CDR3 nucleotides: TGTGCCAGCAGCTTTGGAAAGGGTTGGGCCACTGAAGCTTTCTTT. This translates into CASSFGKGWATEAFF.

V is TRBV21-1 and J is TRBJ1-2. TRBV21-1 is marked as a pseudogene. This CDR3 contains 13 residues. CDR3: CASSLPRAYGYTF. CDR3 nucleotides: TGTGCCAGCAGCCTACCAAGGGCGTATGGCTACACCTTC.

The chain employs TRBV20-1 and TRBJ2-5; D ambiguous. Trimming took off 7 bases at V and 5 bases at J, with 11 bases between the two ends. This CDR3 has 11 residues. Germline values: CDR1 DFQATT, CDR2 SNEGSKA (reference sequence). The DNA of the CDR3 is TGCAGTGGGGGTCACCGGGAGACCCAGTACTTC. Translation: CSGGHRETQYF.

This rearrangement joins TRBV6-5 to TRBJ2-7; D unresolved. Trimming pared 6 bases from V and 0 bases from J, leaving 12 bases between. This CDR3 is 14 amino acids long. The germline gives CDR1 MNHEY, CDR2 SVGAGI. The CDR3: CASRNQRISYEQYF. CDR3 coding DNA: TGTGCCAGCAGGAACCAGAGGATCTCCTACGAGCAGTACTTC.

The chain carries TRBV4-1 and TRBJ1-2; unclear D gene. CDR3 length equals 15 residues. Germline assignment: CDR1 MGHRA and CDR2 YSYEKL. Deletions cut 1 base from V and 4 bases from J, with 13 bases between. Written as DNA, the CDR3 is TGCGCCAGCAGCCAAGTGGGTGTTTCGGTCTATGGCTACACCTTC. Translating it yields CASSQVGVSVYGYTF.

This chain joins TRBV9 and TRBJ1-2; TRBD1 is a possible D gene (5 bases). Trimming pared 0 bases from V and 6 bases from J, leaving 12 bases between. The CDR3 totals 14 residues. Germline CDR1 SGDLS, CDR2 YYNGEE. CDR3 bases: TGTGCCAGCAGCGTAGATGAGTCAGGGAATGGCTACACCTTC. Amino acid sequence: CASSVDESGNGYTF.

This clone turned up a few times. The chain uses TRBV11-2 and TRBJ2-2; TRBD2 matches 9 bases. CDR1 is SGHAT and CDR2 is FQNNGV in the germline V gene. The V and J ends lost 7 bases and 4 bases, in that order; junction bases with no gene match: 7. The CDR3 covers 15 residues. This CDR3 reads CASTPLAGFTGELFF. In DNA, the CDR3 is TGTGCCAGCACCCCGCTAGCGGGATTCACCGGGGAGCTGTTTTTT.

The chain combines TRBV7-9 with TRBJ2-3, with D maybe TRBD2 (6 bases). V shed 7 bases and J shed 2 bases, with 16 bases lying between them. Germline-derived CDR1 and CDR2 are SEHNR and FQNEAQ (reference sequence). This CDR3 contains 15 residues. The CDR3 nucleotides read TGTGCCAGCACCGATAGCCGGGAGTACACAGATACGCAGTATTTT. Amino acid sequence: CASTDSREYTDTQYF.

This clone was counted between two and nine times. The gene calls are TRBV19 and TRBJ2-4; the D gene is possibly TRBD2 (6 bases). Trimming stripped 4 bases from V and 6 bases from J, with 16 bases between. Germline loops: CDR1 LNHDA, CDR2 SQIVND (reference sequence). This CDR3 is 15 amino acids long. Here the CDR3 DNA reads TGTGCCAGTAGTAGCCCTGGGGGGATTGGAAACATTCAGTACTTC. Translation gives CASSSPGGIGNIQYF.

The chain joins TRBV7-8 to TRBJ2-1, with TRBD1 as a possible D gene (6 bases). Germline CDR1 and CDR2: SGHVS and FQNEAQ. V dropped 4 bases and J dropped 7 bases, with 23 bases sitting between them. CDR3 size: 17 residues. As DNA, the CDR3 is TGTGCCAGCAGCTCACCCTTATACGTAGGACAGAGAAATGAGCAGTTCTTC. Translated: CASSSPLYVGQRNEQFF.

The chain uses TRBV9 and TRBJ2-5; 14 bases agree with TRBD2. The CDR3 covers 16 residues. The germline CDR1 and CDR2 sequences are SGDLS and YYNGEE. V lost 4 bases and J lost 1; bases outside the gene matches: 3. In DNA form, the CDR3 reads TGTGCCAGCAGCACGGGGACTAGCGGGAGCCAAGAGACCCAGTACTTC. This translates into CASSTGTSGSQETQYF.

The chain carries TRBV5-6 and TRBJ2-4; TRBD2 might be the D (6 bases). V lost 5 bases and J lost 3, with 9 bases in between. This CDR3 has 13 residues. The germline CDR1 and CDR2 sequences are SGHDT and YYEEEE. The chain's CDR3 is CASRFGSKNIQYF. The CDR3 bases are TGTGCCAGCAGGTTCGGGAGCAAAAACATTCAGTACTTC.

The table lists this clone with a few counts. V usage is TRBV5-8 and J usage is TRBJ1-3; maybe TRBD1 (6 bases). The CDR3 sequence is 16 residues long. V lost 5 bases, J lost 4 bases, and 19 bases lay in between. CDR1 SGHTS and CDR2 YDEGEE come from the germline V gene. Written as DNA, the CDR3 is TGTGCCAGCAGTTATGAAACAGGGATGAACGGAAACACCATATATTTT. Translated, it gives CASSYETGMNGNTIYF.

The chain links TRBV7-2 to TRBJ2-3; 10 bases map to TRBD2. V trimming: 1 base; J trimming: 2 bases; junction bases outside the gene matches: 3. Germline values: CDR1 SGHTA, CDR2 FQGNSA. This CDR3 comprises 16 residues. CDR3 sequence reads: CASSLGTSGSTDTQYF. CDR3 bases: TGTGCCAGCAGCTTAGGGACTAGCGGATCCACAGATACGCAGTATTTT.

The V and J genes are TRBV7-6 and TRBJ2-5, with TRBD1 matching 9 bases. With 6 bases clipped from V and 4 bases from J, the junction kept 9 bases outside the gene matches. Germline values: CDR1 SGHVS, CDR2 FNYEAQ. CDR3 length: 15 residues. The CDR3 loop is CASRLGQGVAETQYF. The CDR3 DNA follows: TGTGCCAGCAGACTGGGACAGGGAGTAGCAGAGACCCAGTACTTC.

The chain employs TRBV10-3 and TRBJ1-1; 8 bases match TRBD1. CDR1 and CDR2 from the germline V gene are ENHRY and SYGVKD. Trimming at V came to 7 bases and at J to 4 bases, leaving 11 bases not matched to a gene. The CDR3 has 15 amino acids. CDR3 in amino acids: CAIKGGDRLGTEAFF. DNA of the CDR3: TGTGCCATCAAGGGAGGGGACAGGCTTGGCACTGAAGCTTTCTTT.

J is TRBJ1-4 and V is TRBV6-5; possibly TRBD1 for D (5 bases). Trimming removed 6 bases at V and 2 bases at J, with 10 bases between. CDR3 length: 14 amino acids. Germline V gives CDR1 MNHEY, CDR2 SVGAGI. The CDR3 bases are TGTGCCAGCAGCCCGACAGATACTAATGAAAAACTGTTTTTT. Its protein product is CASSPTDTNEKLFF.

The CDR3 loop is CASSLVGGGDTGDTQYF. For the CDR3, the DNA is TGTGCCAGCAGCTTAGTTGGAGGGGGCGACACGGGAGATACGCAGTATTTT. The chain carries TRBV7-2 and TRBJ2-3; D is perhaps TRBD1 (7 bases). There are 17 residues in the CDR3. V was clipped by 1 base and J by 5 bases, with 19 bases between them. CDR1 is SGHTA, CDR2 FQGNSA, per germline.